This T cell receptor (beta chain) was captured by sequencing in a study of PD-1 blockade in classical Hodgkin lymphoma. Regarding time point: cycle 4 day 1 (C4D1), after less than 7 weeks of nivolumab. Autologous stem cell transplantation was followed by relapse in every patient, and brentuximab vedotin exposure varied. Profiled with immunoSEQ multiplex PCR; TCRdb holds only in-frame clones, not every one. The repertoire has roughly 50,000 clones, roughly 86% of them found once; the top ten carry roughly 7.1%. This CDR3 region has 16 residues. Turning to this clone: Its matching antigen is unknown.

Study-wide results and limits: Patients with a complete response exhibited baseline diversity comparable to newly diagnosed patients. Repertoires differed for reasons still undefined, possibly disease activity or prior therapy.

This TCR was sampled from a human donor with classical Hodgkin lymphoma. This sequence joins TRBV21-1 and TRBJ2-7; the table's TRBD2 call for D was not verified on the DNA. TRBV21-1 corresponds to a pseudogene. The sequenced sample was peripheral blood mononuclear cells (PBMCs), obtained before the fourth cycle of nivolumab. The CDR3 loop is CASSKDCGGSSYEQYF. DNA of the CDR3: TGTGCCAGCAGCAAAGATTGCGGGGGAAGCTCCTACGAGCAGTACTTC.